These 8 T cell receptor beta chains originate from one sample sequenced in a study of CD8+CD57+ T cells in acquired aplastic anemia. For CDR3 and TCR beta VDJ profiling, genomic DNA was the template used. TCRdb passed the reads through MiXCR, listing each CDR3 protein once. The sample has about 98,000 distinct CDR3 sequences; 55% to 70% are singletons. It was patients with CD8+CD57+ cell expansion by flow cytometry who were chosen for sequencing. Sequencing was done on a sample of sorted CD4+, CD8+, or CD8+CD57+ T cells (not recorded which) from PBMCs. The receptors were gathered from a human donor with aplastic anemia.

In its sample, this clonotype ranks as medium-sized. This chain links TRBV29-1 with TRBJ2-7; a possible D gene is TRBD2 (7 bases). There are 14 residues in the CDR3. Trimming stripped 6 bases from V and 3 bases from J, with 18 bases between. Germline V CDR1 and CDR2: SQVTM, ANQGSEA. The CDR3 loop reads CSVGQRGRLYEQYF. For the CDR3, the DNA is TGCAGCGTCGGACAGCGGGGCCGACTCTACGAGCAGTACTTC.

The chain couples TRBV19 to TRBJ2-1, with D perhaps assigned TRBD1 or TRBD2 (5 bases each). V gave up 8 bases and J gave up 4 bases, with 21 bases separating them. The germline CDR1 and CDR2 sequences are LNHDA and SQIVND (reference sequence). The CDR3 spans 16 residues. The CDR3 loop reads CASAREPGTTYNEQFF. The CDR3 DNA sequence: TGTGCCAGTGCTAGAGAACCCGGGACGACATACAATGAGCAGTTCTTC.

The chain is built from TRBV25-1 and TRBJ2-6; D is perhaps TRBD1 or TRBD2 (6 bases each). Germline assignment: CDR1 MGHDK and CDR2 SYGVNS. The CDR3 loop spans 17 amino acids. The V end lost 6 bases, the J end lost 0 bases, and 15 bases lay between the germline ends. The CDR3 sequence: CASSHRGAISGANVLTF. The CDR3 DNA is TGTGCCAGCAGCCATAGGGGGGCTATCTCTGGGGCCAACGTCCTGACTTTC.

The V and J genes are TRBV29-1 and TRBJ2-3, with TRBD1 as a possible D gene (6 bases). The CDR3 runs to 14 residues. Deletions cut 6 bases from V and 5 bases from J, with 18 bases between. CDR1 is SQVTM and CDR2 is ANQGSEA in the germline V gene. The CDR3 is CSVRGLYVVDTQYF. The DNA of the CDR3 is TGCAGCGTCAGGGGCCTATATGTCGTAGATACGCAGTATTTT.

The chain carries TRBV25-1 and TRBJ1-2; tentatively, D is TRBD1 (6 bases). The CDR3 length is 15 residues. CDR1 and CDR2 (germline): MGHDK, SYGVNS. V was pared by 2 bases and J by 8 bases, with 18 bases between. The CDR3 reads CASSETGMSLGGYTF. CDR3 sequence (DNA): TGTGCCAGCAGTGAAACAGGGATGAGCCTGGGAGGCTACACCTTC.

This chain uses TRBV24-1 with TRBJ2-6, with no clear D. CDR3 length: 13 amino acids. The V and J ends lost 6 bases and 2 bases respectively, with 4 bases between them. The germline gives CDR1 KGHDR, CDR2 SFDVKD. The CDR3 DNA is TGTGCCACCAGTCAGGCTGGGGCCAACGTCCTGACTTTC. Protein sequence: CATSQAGANVLTF.

V usage is TRBV5-1 and J usage is TRBJ2-1; 7 bases are shared with TRBD2. The trim removed 1 base at V and 9 bases at J, leaving 10 bases unmatched. The CDR3 runs 15 residues. Per germline, CDR1 SGHRS and CDR2 YFSETQ. In nucleotides, the CDR3 is TGCGCCAGCAGCTTGAGGGACTATTCCCCAGGTGAGCAGTTCTTC. Its translation: CASSLRDYSPGEQFF. The variable domain in full, completed from reference TRBV5-1 and TRBJ2-1, reads KAGVTQTPRYLIKTRGQQVTLSCSPISGHRSVSWYQQTPGQGLQFLFEYFSETQRNKGNFPGRFSGRQFSNSRSEMNVSTLELGDSALYLCASSLRDYSPGEQFFGPGTRLTVL.

This rearrangement joins TRBV29-1 to TRBJ2-3, with a tentative D call TRBD2 (6 bases). In germline, CDR1 is SQVTM, CDR2 ANQGSEA. The V and J ends lost 3 bases and 1 base respectively, with 8 bases between them. This CDR3 region has 13 residues. In DNA form, the CDR3 reads TGCAGCGTTGAGCGCGGGGGCACAGATACGCAGTATTTT. This encodes CSVERGGTDTQYF.